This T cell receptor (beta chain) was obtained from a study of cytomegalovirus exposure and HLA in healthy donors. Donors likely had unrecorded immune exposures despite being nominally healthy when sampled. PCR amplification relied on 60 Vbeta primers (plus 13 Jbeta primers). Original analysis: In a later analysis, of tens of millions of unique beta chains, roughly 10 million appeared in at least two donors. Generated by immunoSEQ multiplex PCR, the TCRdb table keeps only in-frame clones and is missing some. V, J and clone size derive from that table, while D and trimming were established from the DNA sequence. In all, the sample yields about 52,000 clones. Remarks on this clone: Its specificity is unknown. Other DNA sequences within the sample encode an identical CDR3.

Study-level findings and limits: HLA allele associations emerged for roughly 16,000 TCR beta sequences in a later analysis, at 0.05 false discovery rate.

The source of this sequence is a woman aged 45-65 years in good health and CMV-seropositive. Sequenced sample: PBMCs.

In DNA form, the CDR3 reads TGTGCCTTACCGCAGGGGGGCTCGAACACCGGGGAGCTGTTTTTT. Translated: CALPQGGSNTGELFF. This chain joins TRBV30 and TRBJ2-2; a possible D gene is TRBD1 (7 bases). This CDR3 has 15 residues. Germline-derived CDR1 and CDR2 are GTSNPN and SVGIG (reference sequence). Trimming stripped 7 bases from V and 0 bases from J, with 15 bases between.